This T cell receptor beta chain originates from a study of breast tumors, draining lymph nodes, adjacent tissues. V dropped 1 base and J dropped 2 bases, with 3 bases sitting between them. CDR1 and CDR2 from the germline V gene are SQVTM and ANQGSEA. This CDR3 is 11 amino acids long. The lymph nodes were axillary draining lymph nodes from breast cancer patients. A single record per CDR3 protein comes from TCRdb applying MiXCR to the multiplex PCR reads. This sample has about 89,000 distinct CDR3 sequences, with approximately 30% found just once. Study observations and caveats: Tumors had less TCR diversity than lymph nodes, more than nontumor tissue.

This clonotype was counted ten times or more. Its matching antigen is unknown. This receptor was identified in a female donor with breast cancer. Some clones in this sample may be carry-over from other donors' samples. Sequenced material: axillary lymph node tissue. This rearrangement joins TRBV29-1 to TRBJ2-7, with D uncertain. For the CDR3, the DNA is TGCAGCGTTGAAGGGACCTACGAGCAGTACTTC. Translation: CSVEGTYEQYF.